The 15 T cell receptor beta chains presented below share a single source sample, sequenced in a study of T cells in Graves' hyperthyroidism and ophthalmopathy. The investigators amplified TCR beta CDR3 regions from RNA transcripts. During a first-round RT-PCR of the TCR CDR3, the HTBI primer set was used. TCRdb re-analysed the multiplex PCR reads in MiXCR, keeping a single row per CDR3 protein. The sample consists of hundreds of thousands of distinct CDR3 sequences, over 35% of them appearing once. The sample consisted of blood. These receptors originate from a man aged 18 to 30 with Graves' hyperthyroidism.

This clonotype was seen ten or more times. The V and J genes are TRBV7-6 and TRBJ2-7; 9 nucleotides line up with TRBD2. The CDR3 consists of 14 residues. The ends lost 8 bases at V and 6 bases at J; junction bases unmatched: 11. Germline CDR1 reads SGHVS; CDR2 reads FNYEAQ. The CDR3 region has the DNA TGTGCCAGCTCCGCAGATGGACTAGCGCCCGAGCAGTACTTC. This translates into CASSADGLAPEQYF.

This chain connects TRBV12-3 or TRBV12-4 to TRBJ2-7; TRBD2 matches at 10 bases. V shed 5 bases and J 4 bases; nucleotides not matched to a gene: 11. The CDR3 is made up of 16 amino acids. The CDR3 protein is CASSEQASGSFYEQYF. The DNA for the CDR3 is TGTGCCAGCAGTGAACAGGCTAGCGGGAGCTTTTACGAGCAGTACTTC.

This clonotype was seen more than once but under ten times. V and J are TRBV6-5 and TRBJ2-7; 8 bases map to TRBD1. The CDR3 totals 14 residues. The germline V gene has CDR1 MNHEY and CDR2 SVGAGI. V shed 2 bases and J 3 bases; nucleotides not matched to a gene: 3. CDR3 loop: CASSYGDRNYEQYF. The CDR3 bases are TGTGCCAGCAGTTACGGGGACAGGAACTACGAGCAGTACTTC.

This clonotype was seen repeatedly, ten times or more. CDR3 in DNA: TGTGCCAGCAGTGCGGGAGCCGGGAGCAATCAGCCCCAGCATTTT. Protein: CASSAGAGSNQPQHF. V gene TRBV2 combines with J gene TRBJ1-5; D unclear. V lost 4 bases and J 1 base, leaving 11 bases between the germline ends. Germline values: CDR1 SNHLY, CDR2 FYNNEI. The CDR3 extends over 15 amino acids.

V usage is TRBV7-9 and J usage is TRBJ2-7, with a tentative D call TRBD1 (6 bases). V was trimmed by 8 bases and J by 4 bases, leaving 15 bases between them. Germline values: CDR1 SEHNR, CDR2 FQNEAQ (reference sequence). The CDR3 has 13 amino acids. The CDR3 region has the DNA TGTGCCAGCCGAAAAAACCAGGGGTACGAGCAGTACTTC. It encodes CASRKNQGYEQYF. Complete variable domain (other parts from reference TRBV7-9 and TRBJ2-7): DTGVSQNPRHKITKRGQNVTFRCDPISEHNRLYWYRQTLGQGPEFLTYFQNEAQLEKSRLLSDRFSAERPKGSFSTLEIQRTEQGDSAMYLCASRKNQGYEQYFGPGTRLTVT.

This clonotype was seen many times. This chain joins TRBV7-9 and TRBJ2-7; 9 bases fit TRBD1. The CDR3 extends over 15 amino acids. J gave up 2 bases and V 8 bases, and 10 bases lay outside the gene matches. Germline-derived CDR1 and CDR2 are SEHNR and FQNEAQ (reference sequence). In nucleotides, the CDR3 is TGTGCCAGCTCAACGACCGGGACAGGGCCCTACGAGCAGTACTTC. Translated, it gives CASSTTGTGPYEQYF.

The chain uses TRBV20-1 and TRBJ1-1; possible D gene TRBD1, 5 bases. The CDR3 totals 13 residues. Germline V gene lookup returns CDR1 DFQATT and CDR2 SNEGSKA (reference sequence). V lost 5 bases and J lost 2, with 12 bases in between. The CDR3 protein is CSARDGSNTEAFF. CDR3 bases: TGCAGTGCTCGGGACGGCTCTAACACTGAAGCTTTCTTT.

The rearrangement links TRBV18 to TRBJ1-1, with D unclear. Germline values: CDR1 KGHSH, CDR2 LQKENI. Trimming took 2 bases from V and 7 from J, leaving 14 bases between them. This CDR3 spans 14 amino acids. In DNA form, the CDR3 reads TGTGCCAGCTCACCAGGTGCAGGCCGAGATGAAGCTTTCTTT. Its translation is CASSPGAGRDEAFF. The full variable domain, with the rest looked up from reference TRBV18 and TRBJ1-1, is NAGVMQNPRHLVRRRGQEARLRCSPMKGHSHVYWYRQLPEEGLKFMVYLQKENIIDESGMPKERFSAEFPKEGPSILRIQQVVRGDSAAYFCASSPGAGRDEAFFGQGTRLTVV.

The V gene is TRBV19, the J gene TRBJ2-7; 9 bases fit TRBD1. CDR1 and CDR2 (germline): LNHDA, SQIVND (reference sequence). With V trimmed by 3 bases and J by 3 bases, 9 bases remained unmatched. The CDR3 is made up of 16 amino acids. CDR3 in amino acids: CASSILGQGGNYEQYF. CDR3 nucleotide sequence: TGTGCCAGTAGTATTCTGGGACAGGGAGGGAACTACGAGCAGTACTTC.

This clonotype has a single count. V and J are TRBV9 and TRBJ1-1; D is perhaps TRBD1 (5 bases). The V end was cut by 4 bases, the J end by 6 bases, with 22 bases between. Per germline, CDR1 SGDLS and CDR2 YYNGEE. CDR3 length: 16 residues. DNA for the CDR3: TGTGCCAGCAGCCAAGATTTCGCCACGGGGGTCGCTGAAGCTTTCTTT. This gives the protein CASSQDFATGVAEAFF.

The rearrangement links TRBV7-1 to TRBJ2-7, with D maybe TRBD1 (6 bases). TRBV7-1 is placed among ORFs of uncertain function. This CDR3 has 14 residues. V was pared by 8 bases and J by 1 base, with 15 bases between. CDR3 amino acids: CASSQWTESYEQYF. CDR3 in DNA: TGTGCCAGCTCTCAGTGGACAGAGTCCTACGAGCAGTACTTC.

About this clonotype: A much larger clone is a single base away; this may be a read error. The gene calls are TRBV19 and TRBJ2-2; D is possibly TRBD1 or TRBD2 (6 bases each). The germline gives CDR1 LNHDA, CDR2 SQIVND (reference sequence). This CDR3 has 13 residues. The CDR3 region has the DNA TGTGCCAGTAGTATAGGGGACACCGGGGGGCTGTTTTTT. Translating it yields CASSIGDTGGLFF. The full variable domain, rest sourced from reference TRBV19 and TRBJ2-2, is DGGITQSPKYLFRKEGQNVTLSCEQNLNHDAMYWYRQDPGQGLRLIYYSQIVNDFQKGDIAEGYSVSREKKESFPLTVTSAQKNPTAFYLCASSIGDTGGLFFGEGSRLTVL.

This clonotype was counted ten times or more. The V gene is TRBV7-9, the J gene TRBJ2-5; D might be TRBD2 (5 bases). CDR1 and CDR2 (germline): SEHNR, FQNEAQ (reference sequence). V gave up 5 bases and J gave up 4 bases, with 20 bases separating them. The CDR3 spans 16 residues. The CDR3 protein is CASSPPGRETGETQYF. For the CDR3, the DNA is TGTGCCAGCAGCCCGCCGGGTAGGGAGACGGGAGAGACCCAGTACTTC.

The table lists this clonotype with many counts. The V call is TRBV29-1, the J call TRBJ1-1; TRBD1 is a possible D gene (6 bases). Germline CDR1 SQVTM, CDR2 ANQGSEA. This CDR3 is built from 15 residues. The ends were cut back, 5 bases at V and 2 bases at J, with 18 bases in the middle. The CDR3 DNA reads TGCAGCGTTTCTCCTGCAGGGGTGGGAAACACTGAAGCTTTCTTT. This sequence encodes CSVSPAGVGNTEAFF.

This clonotype has at least ten counts. V gene TRBV15 combines with J gene TRBJ1-6; 7 bases match TRBD1. Germline V lookup: CDR1 LNHNV, CDR2 YYDKDF (reference sequence). V dropped 0 bases and J dropped 8; count of bases not matched to a gene: 4. The CDR3 has 15 residues. The CDR3 region has the DNA TGTGCCACCAGCAGAGATAAGGGGGCCGATTCACCCCTCCACTTT. Amino acids: CATSRDKGADSPLHF.